The 8 T cell receptor beta chains below all came from one sample that was sequenced in a study of T cells in Graves' hyperthyroidism and ophthalmopathy. Amplified regions were TCR beta CDR3 sequences from RNA transcripts. HTBI primers drove first-round RT-PCR of the TCR CDR3. Each CDR3 protein is one row after TCRdb ran MiXCR on the multiplex PCR reads. The profile shows about 540,000 distinct CDR3 sequences, 40% to 55% of them singletons. The source material was peripheral blood or thyroid tissue (not recorded which). These receptors originate from a woman in her late teens or twenties with Graves' hyperthyroidism.

As regards this clonotype: This clone may be a read error of a much larger clone one base away. This chain connects TRBV5-6 to TRBJ2-7; D remains ambiguous. Germline V gene data show CDR1 as SGHDT and CDR2 as YYEEEE. Deletions cut 0 bases from V and 7 bases from J, with 14 bases between. The CDR3 contains 14 residues. The CDR3 DNA reads TGTGCCAGCAGCTTGGCGGCTGATCAGCGAGAGCAGTACTTC. It encodes CASSLAADQREQYF.

The chain carries TRBV29-1 and TRBJ1-1, with D possibly being TRBD1 (5 bases). Per germline, CDR1 SQVTM and CDR2 ANQGSEA. The CDR3 covers 14 residues. V shed 7 bases and J shed 2 bases, with 17 bases lying between them. The CDR3 bases are TGCAGCGCGGACCCTCTAGGGGTTAACACTGAAGCTTTCTTT. Amino acids: CSADPLGVNTEAFF.

This clonotype was seen ten or more times. The chain has TRBV6-5 and TRBJ1-1; 9 nucleotides agree with TRBD1. V lost 2 bases to trimming and J lost 5 bases; unmatched junction nucleotides: 3. CDR1 is MNHEY, CDR2 SVGAGI, per germline. The CDR3 sequence is 14 residues long. The CDR3 sequence is CASSYGTGRTEAFF. In DNA, the CDR3 is TGTGCCAGCAGTTACGGGACAGGGCGGACTGAAGCTTTCTTT.

This clonotype was observed many times. CDR3: CASSLDGTGASNYGYTF. CDR3 coding DNA: TGTGCCAGCAGCTTAGATGGGACAGGGGCCTCTAACTATGGCTACACCTTC. The rearrangement uses TRBV11-2 and TRBJ1-2; 10 nucleotides line up with TRBD1. Germline loops: CDR1 SGHAT, CDR2 FQNNGV. V dropped 0 bases and J dropped 0; count of bases not matched to a gene: 4. This CDR3 has 17 amino acids.

This clonotype showed up just once. The rearrangement uses TRBV9 and TRBJ2-5; 9 nucleotides match TRBD2. The DNA end is a closer match to TRBJ2-1, so the J assignment may be wrong. This CDR3 is built from 15 residues. Germline CDR1 SGDLS, CDR2 YYNGEE. The CDR3 region is CASSVAGLAHHEQFF. DNA for the CDR3: TGTGCCAGCAGCGTAGCAGGACTAGCGCACCATGAGCAGTTCTTC.

The table lists this clonotype with many counts. This chain connects TRBV28 to TRBJ2-7; 8 bases match TRBD2. Germline V gene lookup returns CDR1 MDHEN and CDR2 SYDVKM. CDR3 length equals 12 residues. Trimming removed 6 bases from V and 5 bases from J; junction bases left unmatched: 3. The CDR3 region has the DNA TGTGCCAGCAGCCGAGCGGGAGACGAGCAGTACTTC. Its protein is CASSRAGDEQYF.

The chain joins TRBV10-3 to TRBJ1-2, with 9 bases identical to TRBD1. Germline CDR1 is ENHRY and CDR2 is SYGVKD. CDR3 length: 15 amino acids. Trimming removed 3 bases from V and 5 bases from J; junction bases left unmatched: 7. The DNA of the CDR3 is TGTGCCATCAGTGAATGGACAGGGGCTCGGTATGGCTACACCTTC. Translated: CAISEWTGARYGYTF.

This clonotype has ten or more counts. The chain uses TRBV6-5 and TRBJ2-5; 8 bases line up with TRBD1. Per germline, CDR1 MNHEY and CDR2 SVGAGI. V trimming: 9 bases; J trimming: 5 bases; junction bases outside the gene matches: 11. The CDR3 length is 14 residues. DNA for the CDR3: TGTGCCAGTCAGTCCGGGACAGGTCGGGAGACCCAGTACTTC. Translating gives CASQSGTGRETQYF.